What follows are 15 T cell receptor beta chains derived from one specimen sequenced in a study of technical replicates of blood from a handful of donors. Profiled with immunoSEQ multiplex PCR; TCRdb holds only in-frame clones, not every one. The table has tens of thousands of clones, 92% seen once. Sequenced: T cells isolated from PBMCs. These receptors originate from a human donor in good health.

The chain uses TRBV7-9 and TRBJ1-3; D is ambiguous. Trimming pared 1 base from V and 8 bases from J, leaving 15 bases between. Per the germline V gene, CDR1 is SEHNR and CDR2 is FQNEAQ (reference sequence). The CDR3 extends over 15 amino acids. The CDR3 loop reads CASSLDVTTLDTIYF. CDR3 DNA sequence: TGTGCCAGCAGCTTAGATGTGACTACATTAGACACCATATATTTT.

Only one count was recorded for this clone. The chain is built from TRBV5-1 and TRBJ2-7; perhaps TRBD2 as D (5 bases). Between the trimmed V and J ends, which lost 0 bases and 0 bases, there was a span of 10 bases. CDR1 is SGHRS and CDR2 is YFSETQ in the germline V gene. This CDR3 is 15 amino acids long. For the CDR3, the DNA is TGCGCCAGCAGCTTGGAGCCGGGAAGCTCCTACGAGCAGTACTTC. As protein: CASSLEPGSSYEQYF.

This rearrangement joins TRBV13 to TRBJ2-7, with D perhaps matching TRBD2 (5 bases). The CDR3 runs 13 residues. V shed 2 bases and J shed 6 bases, with 11 bases lying between them. From germline, CDR1 is PRHDT and CDR2 FYEKMQ (reference sequence). The CDR3 nucleotides read TGTGCCAGCAGCTTAACGGGGTTAGGCGAGCAGTACTTC. This translates into CASSLTGLGEQYF.

The J gene is TRBJ2-7, the V gene TRBV13, with D possibly being TRBD1 (6 bases). CDR3 length: 20 residues. The V gene lost 4 bases and the J gene lost 0 bases, with 28 bases spanning the gap. CDR1 is PRHDT, CDR2 FYEKMQ, per germline (reference sequence). For the CDR3, the DNA is TGTGCCAGCAGCTCCAGGGGACACGAACTGACCTATATAAGCTCCTACGAGCAGTACTTC. It translates to CASSSRGHELTYISSYEQYF.

The chain joins TRBV7-2 to TRBJ2-6, with D maybe TRBD2 (5 bases). The CDR3 runs to 17 residues. Germline loops: CDR1 SGHTA, CDR2 FQGNSA. V was shortened by 4 bases and J by 1 base, with 14 bases between the two germline ends. The CDR3 region has the DNA TGTGCCAGCAGCTATCCCGGGATGATTTCTGGGGCCAACGTCCTGACTTTC. It translates to CASSYPGMISGANVLTF.

J is TRBJ2-5 and V is TRBV7-9, with 7 positions matching TRBD2. This CDR3 is 16 amino acids long. V lost 5 bases and J lost 2; bases outside the gene matches: 11. Germline assignment: CDR1 SEHNR and CDR2 FQNEAQ (reference sequence). The CDR3 bases are TGTGCCAGCAGCCCAGGTCGGGCGGGAGATCAAGAGACCCAGTACTTC. Its protein is CASSPGRAGDQETQYF.

The chain links TRBV16 to TRBJ1-5; 10 nucleotides line up with TRBD1. Germline values: CDR1 KGHSY, CDR2 FQNENV. With V trimmed by 2 bases and J by 2 bases, 3 bases remained unmatched. CDR3 length: 16 amino acids. The CDR3, as DNA: TGTGCCAGCAGCCAACGGGACAGGGGTGGCAATCAGCCCCAGCATTTT. Its protein is CASSQRDRGGNQPQHF.

This chain joins TRBV7-8 and TRBJ2-7; a possible D gene is TRBD1 (6 bases). Germline loops: CDR1 SGHVS, CDR2 FQNEAQ. The CDR3 is 15 residues long. Trimming cost V 3 bases and J 1 base, with 13 bases left between them. The DNA of the CDR3 is TGTGCCAGCAGCTTTTTGCAGGGGTTTTCCTACGAGCAGTACTTC. Its translation is CASSFLQGFSYEQYF.

This clone was seen a few times. The V gene is TRBV10-3, the J gene TRBJ1-2; TRBD1 might be the D (6 bases). The length of the CDR3 is 15 residues. Deletions cut 2 bases from V and 1 base from J, with 11 bases between. From germline, CDR1 is ENHRY and CDR2 SYGVKD. As DNA, the CDR3 is TGTGCCATCAGTGAGGAACAGGGTTTTAACTATGGCTACACCTTC. The encoded protein is CAISEEQGFNYGYTF.

The chain couples TRBV5-6 to TRBJ2-7; D possibly corresponds to TRBD2 (6 bases). Trimming took 5 bases from V and 1 from J, leaving 16 bases between them. Germline V gene lookup returns CDR1 SGHDT and CDR2 YYEEEE. The CDR3 spans 15 residues. CDR3 sequence: CASSTLVGGSYEQYF. For the CDR3, the DNA is TGTGCCAGCAGTACCTTGGTCGGGGGATCCTACGAGCAGTACTTC.

The V and J genes are TRBV6-5 and TRBJ2-5, with 8 bases lining up with TRBD1. The V gene end was trimmed by 5 bases and the J gene end by 5 bases; junction bases not matched to a gene: 1. This CDR3 spans 12 amino acids. Germline CDR1 reads MNHEY; CDR2 reads SVGAGI. This CDR3 is CASSRQGETQYF. The CDR3 coding sequence is TGTGCCAGCAGTAGACAGGGGGAGACCCAGTACTTC.

This chain joins TRBV4-2 and TRBJ1-5; D is ambiguous. Between the trimmed V and J ends, which lost 3 bases and 5 bases, there was a span of 11 bases. From germline, CDR1 is LGHNA and CDR2 YNFKEQ. The CDR3 contains 14 residues. The DNA of the CDR3 is TGTGCCAGCAGCCATAGACGGGAATATCAGCCCCAGCATTTT. Translated, it gives CASSHRREYQPQHF.

The J gene is TRBJ2-5, the V gene TRBV7-9; 8 nucleotides agree with TRBD1. Per the germline V gene, CDR1 is SEHNR and CDR2 is FQNEAQ (reference sequence). With V trimmed by 5 bases and J by 1 base, 18 bases remained unmatched. The CDR3 totals 19 residues. The CDR3: CASSPLRDRTAFTQETQYF. In nucleotides, the CDR3 is TGTGCCAGCAGCCCGTTACGGGACAGGACCGCCTTTACCCAAGAGACCCAGTACTTC.

The genes are TRBV29-1 and TRBJ2-1, with 9 bases identical to TRBD2. Germline CDR1 and CDR2: SQVTM and ANQGSEA. Trimming cost V 0 bases and J 7 bases; bases outside gene matches: 7. CDR3 length equals 15 residues. The CDR3 here is CSVEDLGLAPNEQFF. CDR3 DNA sequence: TGCAGCGTTGAAGATCTGGGACTAGCTCCTAATGAGCAGTTCTTC.

This chain connects TRBV9 to TRBJ1-1; 10 bases map to TRBD1. The ends lost 3 bases at V and 0 bases at J; junction bases unmatched: 8. Germline V lookup: CDR1 SGDLS, CDR2 YYNGEE. This CDR3 spans 17 amino acids. The CDR3 sequence: CASSAEGQGNMNTEAFF. CDR3 nucleotides: TGTGCCAGCAGCGCTGAGGGACAGGGGAACATGAACACTGAAGCTTTCTTT.